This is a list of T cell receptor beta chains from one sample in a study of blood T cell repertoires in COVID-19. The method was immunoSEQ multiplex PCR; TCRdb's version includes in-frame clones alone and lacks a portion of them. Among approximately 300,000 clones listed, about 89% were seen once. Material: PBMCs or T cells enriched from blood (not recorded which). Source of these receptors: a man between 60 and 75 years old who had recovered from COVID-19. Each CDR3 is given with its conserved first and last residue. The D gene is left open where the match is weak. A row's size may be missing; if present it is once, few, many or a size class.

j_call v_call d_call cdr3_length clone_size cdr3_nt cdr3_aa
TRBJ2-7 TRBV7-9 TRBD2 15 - TGTGCCAGCAGTCGGGAGGTCGGTGCTGTCTACGAGCAGTACTTC CASSREVGAVYEQYF
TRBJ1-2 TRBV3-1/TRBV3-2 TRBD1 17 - TGTGCCAGCAGCCACTCGTCTGGACAGGGGGGCGGCTATGGCTACACCTTC CASSHSSGQGGGYGYTF
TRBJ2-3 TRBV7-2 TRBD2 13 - TGTGCCAGCCTGGCGGGGAGGGTGGATACGCAGTATTTT CASLAGRVDTQYF
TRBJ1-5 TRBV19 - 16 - TGTGCCAGTAGTATGGCCTCGGGGGGGCCGCCTCAGCCCCAGCATTTT CASSMASGGPPQPQHF
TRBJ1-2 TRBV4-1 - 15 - TGCGCCAGCAGCCCCCAATGGGAGATTAACTATGGCTACACCTTC CASSPQWEINYGYTF
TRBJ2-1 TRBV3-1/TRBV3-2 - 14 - TGTGCCAGCAGCCAAGACACCATTAGCAATGAGCAGTTCTTC CASSQDTISNEQFF
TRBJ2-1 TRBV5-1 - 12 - TGCGCCAGCAACATCAACCGCAATGAGCAGTTCTTC CASNINRNEQFF
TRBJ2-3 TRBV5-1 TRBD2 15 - TGCGCCAGCAGCTTGACTAGCGTGAGCACAGATACGCAGTATTTT CASSLTSVSTDTQYF
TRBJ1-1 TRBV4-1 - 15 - TGCGCCAGCAGCCAAGGGGTACAGCCGAACACTGAAGCTTTCTTT CASSQGVQPNTEAFF
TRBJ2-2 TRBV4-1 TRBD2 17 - TGCGCCAGCAGCCAAGGACTTGGACTAGCGGGAGCCGGGGAGCTGTTTTTT CASSQGLGLAGAGELFF
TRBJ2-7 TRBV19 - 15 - TGTGCCAGTAGTATAGTGAGAGGATCTTCCTACGAGCAGTACTTC CASSIVRGSSYEQYF
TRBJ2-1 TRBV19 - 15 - TGTGCCAGTAGTATGCGAAGGGGGTCGGGCAATGAGCAGTTCTTC CASSMRRGSGNEQFF
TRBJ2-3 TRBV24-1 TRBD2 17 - TGTGCCACCAGTGGTCTGACTAGCGGGATGGGCACAGATACGCAGTATTTT CATSGLTSGMGTDTQYF
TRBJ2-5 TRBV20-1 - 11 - TGCAGTGCGGGGCCCGCAGAGACCCAGTACTTC CSAGPAETQYF
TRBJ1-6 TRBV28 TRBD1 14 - TGTGCCAGCAGACCGGGACAGGGGATTTCACCCCTCCACTTT CASRPGQGISPLHF
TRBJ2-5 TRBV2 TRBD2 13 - TGTGCCAGCAGTGACACTAGCGGTGAGACCCAGTACTTC CASSDTSGETQYF
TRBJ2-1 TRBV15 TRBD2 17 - TGTGCCACCAGCAGTGAACCGGGGACTAGCGGCTACAATGAGCAGTTCTTC CATSSEPGTSGYNEQFF
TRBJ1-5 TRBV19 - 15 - TGTGCCAGTAGTCCCCGGGGGGGCAGTTATCAGCCCCAGCATTTT CASSPRGGSYQPQHF
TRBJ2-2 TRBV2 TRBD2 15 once TGTGCCAGCAGTAATAGCGGGAGGGCCATCGGGGAGCTGTTTTTT CASSNSGRAIGELFF
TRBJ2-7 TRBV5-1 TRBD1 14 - TGCGCCAGCAGCAGGGGACAGGGTCTTGGGGAGCAGTACTTC CASSRGQGLGEQYF
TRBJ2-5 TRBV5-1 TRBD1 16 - TGCGCCAGCAGCCCCGAGCGTAACAGGGGAGAAGAGACCCAGTACTTC CASSPERNRGEETQYF
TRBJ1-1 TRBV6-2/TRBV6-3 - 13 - TGTGCCAGCAGTGACCCGGGACACGATGAAGCTTTCTTT CASSDPGHDEAFF
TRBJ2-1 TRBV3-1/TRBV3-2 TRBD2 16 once TGTGCCAGCAGCCTTAGCGGGGCGGGTTCCTACAATGAGCAGTTCTTC CASSLSGAGSYNEQFF
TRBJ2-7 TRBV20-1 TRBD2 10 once TGCAGTGCCGGGGGGGCCGAGCAGTACTTC CSAGGAEQYF
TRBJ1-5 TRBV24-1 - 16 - TGTGCCACCAGTGATCCGACTTTCACGGGCAATCAGCCCCAGCATTTT CATSDPTFTGNQPQHF
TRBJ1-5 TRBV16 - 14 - TGTGCCAGCAGCCAATATTGGCAGGATCAGCCCCAGCATTTT CASSQYWQDQPQHF
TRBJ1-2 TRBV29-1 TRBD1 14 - TGCAGCGTCCGTCGGCAGGGGGAAAGGTATGGCTACACCTTC CSVRRQGERYGYTF
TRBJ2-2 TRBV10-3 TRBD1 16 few TGTGCCATCAGTGGTTTGGAGAGGGGGCACGCCGGGGAGCTGTTTTTT CAISGLERGHAGELFF
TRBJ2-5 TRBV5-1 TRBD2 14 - TGCGCCAGCAGCGGAGCGGGAGGGCAAGAGACCCAGTACTTC CASSGAGGQETQYF
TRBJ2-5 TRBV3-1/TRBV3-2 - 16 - TGTGCCAGCAGCCAGTCCAGGGCCAGGTCCGAAGAGACCCAGTACTTC CASSQSRARSEETQYF
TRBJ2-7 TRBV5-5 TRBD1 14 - TGTGCCAGCAGCCCGCCGGACAGGGGCTACGAGCAGTACTTC CASSPPDRGYEQYF
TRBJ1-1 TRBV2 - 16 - TGTGCCAGCAGGGGGAGCATTATAGCGGCGGGGCCTGAAGCTTTCTTT CASRGSIIAAGPEAFF
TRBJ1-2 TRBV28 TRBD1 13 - TGTGCCAGCAGTCCCGGACAGGTGTATGGCTACACCTTC CASSPGQVYGYTF
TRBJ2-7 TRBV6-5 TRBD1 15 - TGTGCCAGCAGTCCGACGACAGGGGGCTCCTACGAGCAGTACTTC CASSPTTGGSYEQYF
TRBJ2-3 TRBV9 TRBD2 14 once TGTGCCACCACTGCGGGAGGGCCGGGAGATACGCAGTATTTT CATTAGGPGDTQYF
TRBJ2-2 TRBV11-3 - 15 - TGTGCCAGCAGCCAAAGCCGTGGGAACACCGGGGAGCTGTTTTTT CASSQSRGNTGELFF
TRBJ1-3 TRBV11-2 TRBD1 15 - TGTGCCAGCAGCTTAGATCGGACAGGGAGAAACACCATATATTTT CASSLDRTGRNTIYF
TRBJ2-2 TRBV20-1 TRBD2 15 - TGCAGTGCTAGTCTACTAGCGGGAGTCACCGGGGAGCTGTTTTTT CSASLLAGVTGELFF
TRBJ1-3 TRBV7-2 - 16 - TGTGCCAGCAGCTTAGGGACAACAGTCTCTGGAAACACCATATATTTT CASSLGTTVSGNTIYF
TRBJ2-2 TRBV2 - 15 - TGTGCCAGCAGAGCCGATCAGGGGAGTTCCGGGGAGCTGTTTTTT CASRADQGSSGELFF
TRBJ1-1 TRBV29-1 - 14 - TGCAGCGTAGTACAGGGAGGGCTGAGCACTGAAGCTTTCTTT CSVVQGGLSTEAFF
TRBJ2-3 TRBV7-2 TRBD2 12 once TGTGCCAGCAGCTACACTAGCGGAGCGCAGTATTTT CASSYTSGAQYF
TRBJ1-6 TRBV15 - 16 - TGTGCCACCAGCAGAGATCGGGAACGGACCTATTCACCCCTCCACTTT CATSRDRERTYSPLHF
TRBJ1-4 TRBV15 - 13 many TGTGCCACCAGCCCCCGTGGGAGCGAAAAACTGTTTTTT CATSPRGSEKLFF
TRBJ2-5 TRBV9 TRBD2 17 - TGTGCCAGCAGCGTAGGATGGACTAGCGGGAGTGGTGAGACCCAGTACTTC CASSVGWTSGSGETQYF
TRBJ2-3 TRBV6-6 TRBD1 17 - TGTGCCAGCAGACGAAGCCCCGGGACAGAGCGCACAGATACGCAGTATTTT CASRRSPGTERTDTQYF
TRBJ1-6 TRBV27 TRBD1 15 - TGTGCCAGCAACCTATCGACAGGGCATAATTCACCCCTCCACTTT CASNLSTGHNSPLHF
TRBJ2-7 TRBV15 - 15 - TGTGCCACCAGCAGAGACCCCGGACCAGGGTACGAGCAGTACTTC CATSRDPGPGYEQYF
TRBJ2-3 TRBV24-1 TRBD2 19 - TGTGCCACCAGCCACTTCCCCGGGACTAGCGGGAGTCGCACAGATACGCAGTATTTT CATSHFPGTSGSRTDTQYF
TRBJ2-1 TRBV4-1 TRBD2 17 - TGCGCCAGCAGCCAAACGAGGGCTAGCGGGAGAAACAATGAGCAGTTCTTC CASSQTRASGRNNEQFF
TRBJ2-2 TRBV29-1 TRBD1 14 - TGCAGCGTTAGGGACAGGATTAACACCGGGGAGCTGTTTTTT CSVRDRINTGELFF
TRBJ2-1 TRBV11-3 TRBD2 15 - TGTGCCAGCAGCTTAGCGGGGGGCTCCTACAATGAGCAGTTCTTC CASSLAGGSYNEQFF
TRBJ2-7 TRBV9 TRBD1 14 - TGTGCCAGCAGCGTAGCGGGACAGGGCGACGAGCAGTACTTC CASSVAGQGDEQYF
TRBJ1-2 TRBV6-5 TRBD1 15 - TGTGCCAGCAGTTACGGAGGGGGCCGTCTCACGGGCTACACCTTC CASSYGGGRLTGYTF
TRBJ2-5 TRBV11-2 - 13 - TGTGCCAGCAGCTTAGCAGGGGCAGAGACCCAGTACTTC CASSLAGAETQYF
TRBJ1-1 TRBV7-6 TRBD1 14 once TGTGCCAGCAGGCCGCAGGGGGGGAACACTGAAGCTTTCTTT CASRPQGGNTEAFF
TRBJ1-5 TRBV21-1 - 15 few TGTGCCAGCAGCAAAAGGGTCCTCAGGGGGCGGCCCCAGCATTTT CASSKRVLRGRPQHF